This paragraph covers one TCR beta chain sequence. Profiling relied on immunoSEQ multiplex PCR, and the TCRdb table lists in-frame clones only, not all of them. The data hold roughly 300,000 clones, with about 90% observed a single time. The CDR3 extends over 14 amino acids. The germline V gene has CDR1 MNHNS and CDR2 SASEGT. Trimming took off 1 base at V and 4 bases at J, with 11 bases between the two ends. This sample is part of a study of blood T cell repertoires in COVID-19. The chain combines TRBV6-1 with TRBJ2-7; D possibly corresponds to TRBD1 (5 bases). The sequence was collected from a woman aged 25 to 45 with COVID-19, enrolled during active disease. The specimen sequenced was peripheral blood. As DNA, the CDR3 is TGTGCCAGCAGTGAAGTGGGGCCCCCATACGAGCAGTACTTC. It encodes CASSEVGPPYEQYF.